Listed below are T cell receptor beta chains from one sample, sequenced in a study of prognosis after radiotherapy for stage I lung cancer. MiXCR, run by TCRdb on the multiplex PCR reads, gives a single entry per CDR3 protein. The sample has 25,000 to 35,000 distinct CDR3 sequences, about 42% seen once. The sample consisted of PBMCs, taken before or after stereotactic body radiation therapy (not recorded which). Every receptor here comes from a donor over 45 with non-small cell lung cancer. Both conserved end residues are part of each CDR3. Each record gives: D gene, J gene, V gene, clone size, CDR3 protein, CDR3 DNA. The D gene is left open where the match is weak. Clone size appears in some rows only: once, few, many, or a class for an expanded clone.

D gene: TRBD1; J gene: TRBJ1-1; V gene: TRBV18; clone size: many; CDR3 protein: CASSRQGAETEAFF; CDR3 DNA: TGTGCCAGCTCACGACAGGGGGCGGAAACTGAAGCTTTCTTT
D gene: NA; J gene: TRBJ2-3; V gene: TRBV25-1; clone size: NA; CDR3 protein: CASSEGGTPPDTQYF; CDR3 DNA: TGTGCCAGCAGTGAAGGCGGGACCCCCCCCGATACGCAGTATTTT
D gene: TRBD2; J gene: TRBJ2-7; V gene: TRBV20-1; clone size: few; CDR3 protein: CSARGAGATSYEQYF; CDR3 DNA: TGCAGTGCTAGAGGCGCGGGAGCTACTTCCTACGAGCAGTACTTC
D gene: NA; J gene: TRBJ2-1; V gene: TRBV27; clone size: many; CDR3 protein: CASSPGREYNEQFF; CDR3 DNA: TGTGCCAGCAGTCCGGGACGGGAGTACAATGAGCAGTTCTTC
D gene: NA; J gene: TRBJ1-6; V gene: TRBV20-1; clone size: medium-sized; CDR3 protein: CSARVTGNSPLHF; CDR3 DNA: TGCAGTGCTAGAGTCACGGGAAATTCACCCCTCCACTTT
D gene: TRBD2; J gene: TRBJ2-1; V gene: TRBV24-1; clone size: NA; CDR3 protein: CATGTSGTTSYNEQFF; CDR3 DNA: TGTGCCACCGGGACTAGCGGGACAACCTCCTACAATGAGCAGTTCTTC
D gene: NA; J gene: TRBJ2-1; V gene: TRBV11-3; clone size: NA; CDR3 protein: CASILGGALYNEQFF; CDR3 DNA: TGTGCCAGCATCCTCGGAGGGGCGTTGTACAATGAGCAGTTCTTC
D gene: NA; J gene: TRBJ1-3; V gene: TRBV20-1; clone size: many; CDR3 protein: CSARALGGFGNTIYF; CDR3 DNA: TGCAGTGCTAGAGCTCTAGGGGGATTTGGAAACACCATATATTTT
D gene: TRBD1; J gene: TRBJ2-7; V gene: TRBV29-1; clone size: few; CDR3 protein: CSAVGQGYERYF; CDR3 DNA: TGCAGCGCTGTGGGACAGGGCTACGAGCGGTACTTC
D gene: TRBD2; J gene: TRBJ2-3; V gene: TRBV6-1; clone size: medium-sized; CDR3 protein: CASTGLAVTDTQYF; CDR3 DNA: TGTGCCAGTACGGGACTAGCAGTCACAGATACGCAGTATTTT
D gene: NA; J gene: TRBJ1-1; V gene: TRBV6-1; clone size: NA; CDR3 protein: CASWKGGVGTEAFF; CDR3 DNA: TGTGCCAGCTGGAAAGGAGGGGTTGGCACTGAAGCTTTCTTT
D gene: NA; J gene: TRBJ2-7; V gene: TRBV20-1; clone size: NA; CDR3 protein: CSASSPWAEDPYEQYF; CDR3 DNA: TGCAGTGCTAGTTCCCCCTGGGCAGAAGACCCCTACGAGCAGTACTTC
D gene: NA; J gene: TRBJ1-2; V gene: TRBV7-9; clone size: many; CDR3 protein: CASSPSSIQTYGYTF; CDR3 DNA: TGTGCCAGCAGCCCTAGCTCCATACAGACCTATGGCTACACCTTC
D gene: NA; J gene: TRBJ1-2; V gene: TRBV11-2; clone size: many; CDR3 protein: CASSPLMRRVYGYTF; CDR3 DNA: TGTGCCAGCAGTCCTCTGATGCGCAGGGTCTATGGCTACACCTTC
D gene: TRBD1; J gene: TRBJ1-5; V gene: TRBV30; clone size: NA; CDR3 protein: CAWSPIDRVNQPQHF; CDR3 DNA: TGTGCCTGGAGTCCGATCGACAGGGTAAATCAGCCCCAGCATTTT
D gene: NA; J gene: TRBJ2-1; V gene: TRBV27; clone size: NA; CDR3 protein: CASKGLTTPSKNEQFF; CDR3 DNA: TGTGCCAGCAAGGGTTTAACAACGCCGTCCAAAAATGAGCAGTTCTTC
D gene: NA; J gene: TRBJ2-2; V gene: TRBV29-1; clone size: many; CDR3 protein: CSVGSGGELFF; CDR3 DNA: TGCAGCGTTGGAAGTGGCGGGGAGCTGTTTTTT
D gene: NA; J gene: TRBJ1-1; V gene: TRBV12-3/TRBV12-4; clone size: many; CDR3 protein: CASTAGRSRLWRTEAFF; CDR3 DNA: TGTGCCAGCACTGCCGGGCGAAGTCGACTCTGGCGGACTGAAGCTTTCTTT
D gene: NA; J gene: TRBJ2-7; V gene: TRBV7-2; clone size: NA; CDR3 protein: CASSLDALGTPRQYF; CDR3 DNA: TGTGCCAGCAGCTTAGATGCATTGGGCACCCCACGGCAGTACTTC
D gene: TRBD1; J gene: TRBJ1-3; V gene: TRBV20-1; clone size: NA; CDR3 protein: CSGTTGGGGNTIYF; CDR3 DNA: TGCAGTGGAACAACAGGGGGTGGTGGAAACACCATATATTTT
D gene: TRBD1; J gene: TRBJ1-2; V gene: TRBV20-1; clone size: NA; CDR3 protein: CSARAQTGGGGYTF; CDR3 DNA: TGCAGTGCTAGAGCCCAAACAGGGGGGGGAGGCTACACCTTC
D gene: NA; J gene: TRBJ1-1; V gene: TRBV20-1; clone size: NA; CDR3 protein: CSARGGREWAEAFF; CDR3 DNA: TGCAGTGCCAGAGGAGGCAGGGAGTGGGCTGAAGCTTTCTTT
D gene: TRBD2; J gene: TRBJ2-7; V gene: TRBV6-1; clone size: few; CDR3 protein: CASSKNPGLGGYEQYF; CDR3 DNA: TGTGCCAGCAGTAAAAACCCGGGACTAGGGGGCTACGAGCAGTACTTC
D gene: TRBD1; J gene: TRBJ2-6; V gene: TRBV7-9; clone size: many; CDR3 protein: CASSINAGTGGSGANVLTF; CDR3 DNA: TGTGCCAGCAGCATAAACGCCGGGACAGGGGGTTCTGGGGCCAACGTCCTGACTTTC
D gene: NA; J gene: TRBJ2-2; V gene: TRBV7-3; clone size: NA; CDR3 protein: CASSLTRLGTGELFF; CDR3 DNA: TGTGCCAGCAGCTTAACACGCCTGGGGACCGGGGAGCTGTTTTTT
D gene: NA; J gene: TRBJ2-7; V gene: TRBV7-6; clone size: many; CDR3 protein: CASSLAPRSYEQYF; CDR3 DNA: TGTGCCAGCAGCTTAGCGCCCAGGTCCTACGAGCAGTACTTC
D gene: NA; J gene: TRBJ2-2; V gene: TRBV12-3/TRBV12-4; clone size: many; CDR3 protein: CASSFGVGNTGELFF; CDR3 DNA: TGTGCCAGCAGTTTTGGGGTGGGGAACACCGGGGAGCTGTTTTTT
D gene: NA; J gene: TRBJ1-1; V gene: TRBV12-3/TRBV12-4; clone size: NA; CDR3 protein: CASSLMSGLAEAFF; CDR3 DNA: TGTGCCAGCAGTTTAATGTCTGGGCTGGCTGAAGCTTTCTTT
D gene: NA; J gene: TRBJ2-1; V gene: TRBV5-5; clone size: many; CDR3 protein: CASSLVLYNEQFF; CDR3 DNA: TGTGCCAGCAGCTTGGTTCTTTACAATGAGCAGTTCTTC
D gene: NA; J gene: TRBJ2-2; V gene: TRBV12-3/TRBV12-4; clone size: NA; CDR3 protein: CASSRPFGDLTGELFF; CDR3 DNA: TGTGCCAGCAGTCGCCCGTTTGGGGATCTGACCGGGGAGCTGTTTTTT
D gene: TRBD2; J gene: TRBJ2-3; V gene: TRBV2; clone size: once; CDR3 protein: CASSELAGYGDMQYF; CDR3 DNA: TGTGCCAGCAGTGAACTAGCGGGATATGGAGATATGCAGTATTTT
D gene: TRBD1; J gene: TRBJ2-7; V gene: TRBV6-1; clone size: medium-sized; CDR3 protein: CASSEGGDRLQYF; CDR3 DNA: TGTGCCAGCAGTGAAGGAGGGGACAGGCTTCAGTACTTC
D gene: TRBD1; J gene: TRBJ2-7; V gene: TRBV20-1; clone size: NA; CDR3 protein: CSARDRTGYEQYF; CDR3 DNA: TGCAGTGCTAGAGATAGGACAGGTTACGAGCAGTACTTC
D gene: NA; J gene: TRBJ2-2; V gene: TRBV9; clone size: many; CDR3 protein: CASSFRATGELFF; CDR3 DNA: TGTGCCAGCAGCTTCAGGGCAACCGGGGAGCTGTTTTTT
D gene: NA; J gene: TRBJ2-7; V gene: TRBV2; clone size: many; CDR3 protein: CASSEYGVYEQYF; CDR3 DNA: TGTGCCAGCAGTGAGTACGGGGTCTACGAGCAGTACTTC
D gene: NA; J gene: TRBJ2-5; V gene: TRBV19; clone size: many; CDR3 protein: CASSIAPRDQETQYF; CDR3 DNA: TGTGCCAGTAGTATAGCTCCCCGGGACCAAGAGACCCAGTACTTC
D gene: NA; J gene: TRBJ1-1; V gene: TRBV2; clone size: many; CDR3 protein: CASTPTGGPNTEAFF; CDR3 DNA: TGTGCCAGCACTCCCACGGGGGGCCCCAACACTGAAGCTTTCTTT
D gene: TRBD2; J gene: TRBJ2-3; V gene: TRBV5-1; clone size: many; CDR3 protein: CASSLRLADTDTQYF; CDR3 DNA: TGCGCCAGCAGCTTGAGACTAGCGGACACAGATACGCAGTATTTT
D gene: NA; J gene: TRBJ1-6; V gene: TRBV15; clone size: NA; CDR3 protein: CATSRYPASSYNSPLHF; CDR3 DNA: TGTGCCACCAGCAGATACCCAGCCAGCTCCTATAATTCACCCCTCCACTTT
D gene: TRBD2; J gene: TRBJ2-1; V gene: TRBV7-6; clone size: many; CDR3 protein: CASSRILADISYNEQFF; CDR3 DNA: TGTGCCAGCAGCCGCATACTAGCGGACATCTCCTACAATGAGCAGTTCTTC
D gene: NA; J gene: TRBJ1-6; V gene: TRBV28; clone size: NA; CDR3 protein: CASSFYPGKNSPLHF; CDR3 DNA: TGTGCCAGCAGTTTCTACCCCGGGAAAAATTCACCCCTCCACTTT
D gene: TRBD1; J gene: TRBJ1-5; V gene: TRBV27; clone size: NA; CDR3 protein: CASSPRVQGIWNRPQHF; CDR3 DNA: TGTGCCAGCAGTCCTCGTGTACAGGGGATTTGGAATCGGCCCCAGCATTTT
D gene: NA; J gene: TRBJ2-3; V gene: TRBV28; clone size: many; CDR3 protein: CASSSPQDGRTDTQYF; CDR3 DNA: TGTGCCAGCAGTTCCCCCCAGGATGGCCGCACAGATACGCAGTATTTT